What follows are 4 T cell receptor beta chains derived from one specimen sequenced in a study of metastatic and nonmetastatic thyroid tumors. Via MiXCR, TCRdb re-called the PCR reads. In the table there are about 18,000 clones, around 30% of which are singletons. No patient received treatment before thyroid surgery. The sequenced sample was tumor tissue. The origin of the receptors is a male donor with papillary thyroid cancer or a benign thyroid nodule (not recorded which). Some clones in this sample may be carry-over from other donors' samples.

This clone came up many times. The V call is TRBV15, the J call TRBJ2-5; possible D gene TRBD1, 5 bases. Trimming stripped 0 bases from V and 1 base from J, with 6 bases between. Germline loops: CDR1 LNHNV, CDR2 YYDKDF (reference sequence). The CDR3 consists of 14 residues. The CDR3 region is CATSREDSQETQYF. CDR3 in DNA: TGTGCCACCAGCAGAGAAGACAGCCAAGAGACCCAGTACTTC. Complete variable domain (other parts from reference TRBV15 and TRBJ2-5): DAMVIQNPRYQVTQFGKPVTLSCSQTLNHNVMYWYQQKSSQAPKLLFHYYDKDFNNEADTPDNFQSRRPNTSFCFLDIRSPGLGDTAMYLCATSREDSQETQYFGPGTRLLVL.

This clone occurred many times. J is TRBJ1-4 and V is TRBV20-1; weak D call: TRBD1 (6 bases). The CDR3 length is 17 residues. Germline values: CDR1 DFQATT, CDR2 SNEGSKA (reference sequence). CDR3 nucleotide sequence: TGCAGGGCCTACCGGGGGCGGGACATTCTAACGGGGGAGGGACTGTTTTTT. Translating it yields CRAYRGRDILTGEGLFF.

The V gene is TRBV5-1, the J gene TRBJ1-6; a possible D gene is TRBD1 (6 bases). Trimming left V 0 bases short and J 7 bases short, with 8 bases between. The CDR3 covers 14 residues. Germline assignment: CDR1 SGHRS and CDR2 YFSETQ. The CDR3 spells CASSLGTENSPLHF. In DNA form, the CDR3 reads TGCGCCAGCAGCTTGGGGACAGAGAATTCACCCCTCCACTTT.

The chain employs TRBV9 and TRBJ1-1; D call uncertain. From germline, CDR1 is SGDLS and CDR2 YYNGEE. This CDR3 comprises 14 residues. V shed 4 bases and J shed 0 bases, with 10 bases lying between them. The CDR3 DNA reads TGTGCCAGCAGCCCCTTGAGCCTGAACACTGAAGCTTTCTTT. Amino acid sequence: CASSPLSLNTEAFF.